Included here is one TCR beta chain sequence, with context. This clonotype was counted at least ten times. The specificity of this receptor is unknown. No base quality values were provided; no much bigger clone lies one nucleotide off. Library prep was done by 5' RACE. TCRdb names Illumina HiSeq 2500 as the instrument used. A second PCR of about 7 to 12 cycles was run with a J-beta primer mix and a sample-barcoded 5' primer. Each TCR beta cDNA molecule received a unique molecular identifier from a template-switch 5' adaptor carrying 12 random nucleotides. Each sample yielded at least 3 million CDR3-containing paired-end reads. All of the RNA was converted into first-strand cDNA using the Mint cDNA synthesis kit, with a TRBC-specific oligonucleotide serving as the primer. Following uracil-DNA glycosylase treatment, a first 18-cycle PCR with universal primers M1SS and BC2_uni_R was performed on all cDNA. As for the original processing: For normalization, 1 million high-quality reads were randomly selected from each sample, with every read carrying a distinct molecular identifier. Instead of being binned into consensus sequences, reads that shared molecular identifiers were thrown out. MiTCR, set to a Q25 quality threshold and the strictest error-elimination algorithm, was used for CDR3 identification, clonotype clustering and error correction. A nonparametric unseen species model with Euler transformation was used to estimate lower-bound total TCR beta diversity. TCRdb trimmed public reads at Q25 via fastp, called clones via MiXCR and kept in-frame beta chains. Records with the same CDR3 protein are collapsed into one entry carrying the most frequent genes and DNA. TCRdb's processing, not the authors', yielded these V and J calls. The sample records 350,000 to 450,000 distinct CDR3 sequences, about 52% of which are singletons. The ten largest clones capture 45% to 60% of the sample.

The roughly 42 donors, aged about 6 to 95 years, were systemically healthy Caucasian individuals from Russia. Each donor gave roughly 9 milliliters of peripheral blood, drawn into EDTA-treated Vacutainer tubes. Ficoll-Paque density-gradient centrifugation was used to isolate PBMCs, with at least 6.5 million per sample. Trizol reagent was used to extract total RNA from PBMCs, with at least 5.5 micrograms per sample. For every donor, an aliquot of PBMCs went through flow cytometry to measure the percentages of naive CD45RAhigh/CD27high T cells. This sample stems from a study of blood T cells in healthy people across ages (dated by TCRdb to the mid-2010s). In terms of the full investigation: Template switching captured roughly one uniquely barcoded TCR beta cDNA molecule per two T cells in model experiments. The study measured age-related changes in TCR beta repertoire diversity using deep sequencing normalized with unique cDNA molecular identifiers. The donors were split into four age groups: young (average about 16 years), middle-aged (about 40), aged (more than 60) and long-lived (roughly 80). To avoid experimental bias, donors of different ages were spread randomly across the sequencing lanes. For two donors (one aged 18 to 30 and one aged 80 or older), the study analyzed two additional independent replicas of 1 million unique cDNA reads from the same blood draw.

Reading the germline V gene gives CDR1 SQVTM and CDR2 ANQGSEA. The CDR3 has 12 amino acids, counting the end cysteine and phenylalanine. CDR3 DNA is the only sequence kept; it has 36 bases, read in frame from the first base. V is shortened by 1 base, J by 3 bases, and the region joining them spans 5 bases. Overall study results and their limits: Estimates of total diversity based on one million sequenced T cells were regarded as lower bounds and as underestimates. Because donor CMV infection status was unknown, age-related changes in expanded clonotypes were potentially confounded. Because profiling used bulk unsorted PBMCs, naive and antigen-experienced compartments could not be compared conclusively. As age increased, observed TCR beta diversity per million T cells dropped in a roughly linear way, and a significant reduction was already evident by age about 40. Compared with the aged group, more naive CD4+ T cells, fewer expanded clones and increased TCR diversity were shown by the long-lived group, suggesting age selection. The percentage of naive T cells measured by flow cytometry correlated strongly with observed TCR beta diversity.

The TCR originated in a man aged 55-75 years in good health. This receptor chain uses TRBV29-1 and TRBJ2-3; no D segment can be confidently identified. Sequenced sample: blood. The nucleotides read TGCAGCGTTGAAGTTTTGACAGATACGCAGTATTTT. It encodes CSVEVLTDTQYF.